This T cell receptor (beta chain) was recorded in a study of blood T cell repertoires in COVID-19. Germline CDR1 is MDHEN and CDR2 is SYDVKM. The V end lost 7 bases, the J end lost 4 bases, and 6 bases lay between the germline ends. The CDR3 sequence is 11 residues long. Some clones are missing from TCRdb's copy, which holds only in-frame ones; the method was immunoSEQ multiplex PCR. The sample carries approximately 140,000 clones, 80% to 90% recorded once. The clonotype originates from a man aged 80 or over with acute or convalescent COVID-19. V gene TRBV28 combines with J gene TRBJ2-3; D uncertain. The specimen sequenced was peripheral blood. The CDR3 DNA sequence: TGTGCCAGCATCGAGGCAGATACGCAGTATTTT. This sequence encodes CASIEADTQYF.